This is a list of T cell receptor beta chains from one sample in a study of T-cell reconstitution after alpha-beta-depleted transplantation in children. TCRdb independently ran MiXCR on the PCR reads; one entry per CDR3 protein. The sample lists about 470,000 distinct CDR3 sequences, around two fifths seen once, with 25% to 30% in the top ten. The starting material was PBMCs, obtained before TCRalphabeta/CD19-depleted stem cell transplant. Source of these receptors: a girl aged 2 to 9 with aplastic anemia, due to receive a stem cell transplant. CDR3s include the opening cysteine and the closing phenylalanine or tryptophan. Fields, in order: D gene, clone size, V gene, J gene, CDR3 protein, CDR3 DNA. A D gene is named only where the DNA matches it firmly. Where a row states a size, it is once, few, many or the class of an expanded clone; other rows omit it.

TRBD1,-,TRBV7-9,TRBJ2-1,CASIEKGGSAYNEQFF,TGTGCCAGCATCGAAAAAGGGGGCAGCGCCTACAATGAGCAGTTCTTC
-,many,TRBV25-1,TRBJ2-3,CASSEKEGADTQYF,TGTGCCAGCAGTGAAAAGGAGGGAGCAGATACGCAGTATTTT
-,-,TRBV12-3/TRBV12-4,TRBJ1-3,CASSPHSSGNTIYF,TGTGCCAGCAGTCCCCATAGCTCTGGAAACACCATATATTTT
-,-,TRBV19,TRBJ1-5,CASSMYPEGSNQPQHF,TGTGCCAGTAGTATGTATCCGGAGGGATCTAATCAGCCCCAGCATTTT
-,many,TRBV10-2,TRBJ2-5,CASPGPAGETQYF,TGCGCCAGTCCGGGACCCGCCGGGGAGACCCAGTACTTC
TRBD1,-,TRBV11-2,TRBJ2-3,CASDQGQGADTQYF,TGTGCCAGCGACCAGGGACAGGGGGCAGATACGCAGTATTTT
-,-,TRBV5-5,TRBJ1-1,CASSLGAATEAFF,TGTGCCAGCAGCTTGGGGGCGGCCACTGAAGCTTTCTTT
-,few,TRBV20-1,TRBJ2-1,CSARDPRRNEQFF,TGCAGTGCTAGAGATCCTAGAAGGAATGAGCAGTTCTTC
-,many,TRBV7-2,TRBJ2-7,CASSSTSPEQYF,TGTGCCAGCAGCTCGACTAGTCCCGAGCAGTACTTC
-,many,TRBV10-3,TRBJ2-2,CAIPGRRTGELFF,TGTGCCATCCCGGGACGCCGCACCGGGGAGCTGTTTTTT